The entry below gives a single TCR beta chain sequence along with its context. The data were obtained in a study of shared clonotypes between healthy human individuals. Across the whole study: Each donor contributed plates that comprised three CD4 naive, three CD4 memory, two CD8 naive and one CD8 memory.

The CDR3 runs to 12 residues. Deletions cut 2 bases from V and 8 bases from J, with 7 bases between. Germline CDR1 reads MDHEN; CDR2 reads SYDVKM. The data were produced by immunoSEQ multiplex PCR, yet TCRdb's version contains in-frame clones alone and is incomplete. The repertoire consists of 1,500,000 or so clones, with roughly 96% occurring once and the leading ten covering roughly 1.1%. CD45RA+ naive and CD45RA-negative memory subsets were separated from CD4+ cells. This chain joins TRBV28 and TRBJ1-5, with D possibly matching TRBD1 (5 bases). This TCR came from a man aged 25-45 years in good health. The sequencing sample was made of naive CD4+ T cells sorted from blood. The sample's subset: CD45RA+ positively selected. The chain's CDR3 is CASSLGGEPQHF. The CDR3 DNA is TGTGCCAGCAGTTTAGGGGGGGAGCCCCAGCATTTT.